These 24 T cell receptor beta chains were all obtained from the same sample, sequenced in a study of cytomegalovirus exposure and HLA in healthy donors. The PCR was carried out with 60 Vbeta primers and 13 Jbeta primers. Sequencing was performed with immunoSEQ multiplex PCR; in TCRdb, only in-frame clones are kept and a portion is missing. The data hold about 120,000 clones, with 50% to 65% observed a single time. Sample: PBMCs. All receptors come from a woman aged 40 to 55 in good health and CMV-seropositive.

This clone has only a few counts. The chain combines TRBV14 with TRBJ2-3, with TRBD2 matching over 9 bases. The germline V gene encodes CDR1 SGHDN and CDR2 FVKESK. The CDR3 sequence is 16 residues long. J was trimmed by 1 base and V by 0 bases; bases with no gene match: 2. In nucleotides, the CDR3 is TGTGCCAGCAGCCAAGATCTAGCGGGACGCACAGATACGCAGTATTTT. It encodes CASSQDLAGRTDTQYF. The full variable domain, with the rest looked up from reference TRBV14 and TRBJ2-3, is EAGVTQFPSHSVIEKGQTVTLRCDPISGHDNLYWYRRVMGKEIKFLLHFVKESKQDESGMPNNRFLAERTGGTYSTLKVQPAELEDSGVYFCASSQDLAGRTDTQYFGPGTRLTVL.

This clone has just a few counts. This chain joins TRBV5-5 and TRBJ2-3; perhaps TRBD1 as D (6 bases). V lost 4 bases and J 4 bases, leaving 13 bases between the germline ends. The CDR3 is 14 residues long. The germline V gene has CDR1 SGHKS and CDR2 YYEKEE (reference sequence). CDR3 region: CASSDLGAPDTQYF. The CDR3 coding sequence is TGTGCCAGCAGCGACCTGGGGGCTCCAGATACGCAGTATTTT. Complete variable domain (other parts from reference TRBV5-5 and TRBJ2-3): DAGVTQSPTHLIKTRGQQVTLRCSPISGHKSVSWYQQVLGQGPQFIFQYYEKEERGRGNFPDRFSARQFPNYSSELNVNALLLGDSALYLCASSDLGAPDTQYFGPGTRLTVL.

The chain has TRBV4-3 and TRBJ1-2; 8 bases align to TRBD1. Germline CDR1 is LGHNA and CDR2 is YSLEER. Trimming at V came to 6 bases and at J to 2 bases, leaving 2 bases not matched to a gene. The CDR3 covers 13 residues. In DNA, the CDR3 is TGCGCCAGCAGAAGGACAGGGAACTATGGCTACACCTTC. Translation: CASRRTGNYGYTF.

The genes are TRBV30 and TRBJ2-5; D remains unclear. The J call may be in error: the DNA end matches TRBJ2-7 better. CDR3 length equals 13 residues. CDR1 and CDR2 (germline): GTSNPN, SVGIG (reference sequence). The CDR3 reads CAWSSTTGYEQYF. The CDR3 region has the DNA TGTGCCTGGAGTTCAACTACGGGTTACGAGCAGTACTTC.

The rearrangement uses TRBV29-1 and TRBJ2-7, with 9 bases aligning to TRBD1. In germline, CDR1 is SQVTM, CDR2 ANQGSEA. The V gene end was trimmed by 6 bases and the J gene end by 6 bases; junction bases not matched to a gene: 9. The CDR3 has 13 amino acids. The CDR3: CSVPGQGTSEQYF. CDR3 bases: TGCAGCGTGCCCGGACAGGGGACGAGCGAGCAGTACTTC.

The chain is built from TRBV4-1 and TRBJ1-3; tentatively, D is TRBD1 (5 bases). This CDR3 region has 16 residues. Per germline, CDR1 MGHRA and CDR2 YSYEKL. The V end lost 0 bases, the J end lost 4 bases, and 13 bases lay between the germline ends. The CDR3, as DNA: TGCGCCAGCAGCCAAGAGGACACGGGCCCAGGAAACACCATATATTTT. It translates to CASSQEDTGPGNTIYF.

This clone was picked up a small number of times. The chain combines TRBV2 with TRBJ2-7; 8 nucleotides agree with TRBD1. Per germline, CDR1 SNHLY and CDR2 FYNNEI. This CDR3 contains 15 residues. V shed 5 bases and J 0 bases; nucleotides not matched to a gene: 6. The CDR3 sequence: CASSRRQGSSYEQYF. CDR3 nucleotide sequence: TGTGCCAGCAGTAGAAGACAGGGGAGCTCCTACGAGCAGTACTTC.

This clone was seen only a few times. The chain couples TRBV2 to TRBJ2-5; D gene unclear. Germline lookup yields CDR1 SNHLY and CDR2 FYNNEI. V dropped 4 bases and J dropped 3 bases, with 12 bases sitting between them. This CDR3 has 14 residues. The CDR3 spells CASSVGSWEETQYF. The DNA for the CDR3 is TGTGCCAGCAGTGTTGGTAGCTGGGAAGAGACCCAGTACTTC.

The V and J genes are TRBV19 and TRBJ1-5; 9 bases fit TRBD1. V was pared by 6 bases and J by 1 base, with 4 bases of the junction left unmatched. CDR1 LNHDA and CDR2 SQIVND come from the germline V gene (reference sequence). The CDR3 covers 15 residues. In nucleotides, the CDR3 is TGTGCCAGTAGGGAAGACAGGGGGAGCAATCAGCCCCAGCATTTT. Translating gives CASREDRGSNQPQHF.

The chain recombines TRBV15 with TRBJ2-1; TRBD2 is a possible D gene (6 bases). CDR3 length: 13 residues. V lost 6 bases, J lost 9 bases, and 15 bases lay in between. Germline CDR1 and CDR2: LNHNV and YYDKDF (reference sequence). CDR3 sequence: CATSTLGGGEQFF. The CDR3 DNA reads TGTGCCACCAGTACCCTCGGGGGAGGTGAGCAGTTCTTC. Complete variable domain (other parts from reference TRBV15 and TRBJ2-1): DAMVIQNPRYQVTQFGKPVTLSCSQTLNHNVMYWYQQKSSQAPKLLFHYYDKDFNNEADTPDNFQSRRPNTSFCFLDIRSPGLGDTAMYLCATSTLGGGEQFFGPGTRLTVL.

CDR3 region: CASSLGTGVGELFF. The DNA for the CDR3 is TGTGCCAGCAGTTTGGGGACAGGGGTCGGGGAGCTGTTTTTT. The V gene is TRBV27, the J gene TRBJ2-2, with 10 bases that match TRBD1. The germline CDR1 and CDR2 sequences are MNHEY and SMNVEV (reference sequence). The CDR3 length is 14 residues. The V and J ends lost 3 bases and 7 bases, in that order; junction bases with no gene match: 2.

This chain links TRBV5-1 with TRBJ2-1; TRBD2 aligns across 7 bases. V was clipped by 5 bases and J by 0 bases; unmatched bases: 5. CDR3 length: 15 residues. CDR1 is SGHRS, CDR2 YFSETQ, per germline. Here the CDR3 DNA reads TGCGCCAGCAGTTTAGCGGGTCTCTCCTACAATGAGCAGTTCTTC. This translates into CASSLAGLSYNEQFF.

V is TRBV12-5 and J is TRBJ2-2; 11 nucleotides align to TRBD2. Germline V lookup: CDR1 LGHNT, CDR2 FRNRAP. This CDR3 is 15 amino acids long. The trim removed 2 bases at V and 11 bases at J, leaving 7 bases unmatched. The CDR3 sequence is CASGLTTSGSNELFF. The CDR3 DNA sequence: TGTGCTAGTGGTTTGACCACTAGCGGGAGTAACGAGCTGTTTTTT.

The chain joins TRBV4-1 to TRBJ1-5; 7 bases are shared with TRBD1. Germline CDR1 and CDR2: MGHRA and YSYEKL. This CDR3 spans 14 amino acids. J gave up 4 bases and V 3 bases, and 3 bases lay outside the gene matches. The CDR3: CASSHGTENQPQHF. For the CDR3, the DNA is TGCGCCAGCAGCCACGGGACAGAAAATCAGCCCCAGCATTTT.

The CDR3 sequence is CSANYYNEQFF. The CDR3 bases are TGCAGTGCAAATTACTACAATGAGCAGTTCTTC. The J gene is TRBJ2-1, the V gene TRBV20-1; no clear D gene. This CDR3 comprises 11 residues. CDR1 and CDR2 from the germline V gene are DFQATT and SNEGSKA (reference sequence). V was clipped by 6 bases and J by 3 bases, with 6 bases between them.

V and J are TRBV19 and TRBJ1-4, with TRBD1 as a possible D gene (5 bases). The CDR3 runs 15 residues. With 7 bases removed from V and 5 bases from J, the gap between germline ends came to 17 bases. Germline V gives CDR1 LNHDA, CDR2 SQIVND (reference sequence). CDR3 region: CASTISQGRNEKLFF. CDR3 sequence (DNA): TGTGCCAGTACCATCTCCCAGGGCAGGAATGAAAAACTGTTTTTT.

This clone was seen only a few times. This rearrangement joins TRBV6-1 to TRBJ1-2; TRBD1 agrees at 7 bases. The germline gives CDR1 MNHNS, CDR2 SASEGT. This CDR3 has 18 residues. V gave up 4 bases and J gave up 0 bases; unmatched junction bases: 14. The CDR3 DNA reads as TGTGCCAGCAGTGTGAACCTAGCCTTTGGGACAGCTAACTATGGCTACACCTTC. This sequence encodes CASSVNLAFGTANYGYTF.

This rearrangement joins TRBV28 to TRBJ2-2, with D tentatively TRBD1 (6 bases). The CDR3 totals 15 residues. V dropped 6 bases and J dropped 4 bases, with 15 bases sitting between them. The V gene's germline CDR1 is MDHEN and CDR2 SYDVKM. The CDR3 is CASRRTGPVTGELFF. The CDR3 DNA reads TGTGCCAGCAGACGAACAGGGCCGGTCACCGGGGAGCTGTTTTTT.

The V gene is TRBV7-2, the J gene TRBJ2-5; 7 nucleotides match TRBD1. The CDR3 length is 14 residues. The junction had 7 bases not matched to a gene; V was cut back by 5 bases and J by 4 bases. Germline CDR1 is SGHTA and CDR2 is FQGNSA. The CDR3 DNA follows: TGTGCCAGCAGCCCAGGGGGATTGGGAGAGACCCAGTACTTC. Protein product: CASSPGGLGETQYF. Supplemented by reference TRBV7-2 and TRBJ2-5, the full variable domain reads GAGVSQSPSNKVTEKGKDVELRCDPISGHTALYWYRQSLGQGLEFLIYFQGNSAPDKSGLPSDRFSAERTGGSVSTLTIQRTQQEDSAVYLCASSPGGLGETQYFGPGTRLLVL.

The chain has TRBV6-5 and TRBJ1-1, with D maybe TRBD1 (6 bases). Per the germline V gene, CDR1 is MNHEY and CDR2 is SVGAGI. The length of the CDR3 is 13 residues. Between the trimmed V and J ends, which lost 2 bases and 3 bases, there was a span of 7 bases. The CDR3 loop reads CASSYHRDTEAFF. CDR3 bases: TGTGCCAGCAGTTACCACAGGGACACTGAAGCTTTCTTT.

V is TRBV19 and J is TRBJ2-7; TRBD2 matches 10 bases. The CDR3 contains 19 residues. Germline V lookup: CDR1 LNHDA, CDR2 SQIVND (reference sequence). The V segment lost 3 bases and the J segment 2 bases; nucleotides outside the gene matches: 16. Here the CDR3 reads CASSMGLQLGTSGTYEQYF. The CDR3 DNA sequence: TGTGCCAGTAGTATGGGACTCCAACTCGGAACTAGCGGGACCTACGAGCAGTACTTC.

J is TRBJ2-2 and V is TRBV19; D is perhaps TRBD1 (6 bases). Trimming took 4 bases from V and 3 from J, leaving 9 bases between them. The CDR3 is 14 amino acids. The germline V gene has CDR1 LNHDA and CDR2 SQIVND (reference sequence). The CDR3 sequence: CASSTGVYTGELFF. The CDR3 DNA is TGTGCCAGTAGTACAGGGGTTTACACCGGGGAGCTGTTTTTT.

This clone was seen only a few times. V gene TRBV19 combines with J gene TRBJ1-5; TRBD1 might be the D (5 bases). Germline loops: CDR1 LNHDA, CDR2 SQIVND (reference sequence). V was clipped by 9 bases and J by 1 base, with 13 bases between them. This CDR3 is 14 amino acids long. The CDR3 DNA reads TGTGCCAGCAAAGTGACAGAGAGCAATCAGCCCCAGCATTTT. It is translated as CASKVTESNQPQHF.

J is TRBJ2-2 and V is TRBV15; maybe TRBD2 (6 bases). Trimming took 8 bases from V and 1 from J, leaving 11 bases between them. This CDR3 contains 14 residues. The germline V gene encodes CDR1 LNHNV and CDR2 YYDKDF (reference sequence). CDR3: CATQGGKNTGELFF. As DNA, the CDR3 is TGTGCCACCCAAGGAGGGAAGAACACCGGGGAGCTGTTTTTT.